The next 10 T cell receptor beta chains were all read from a single sample in a study of CD8+ T cells in alopecia areata. Treatment given: oral pan-JAK inhibitor, 5-10 mg twice daily. TCR sequencing used cDNA made by reverse transcription of extracted RNA. The assay was immunoSEQ multiplex PCR, and TCRdb's table has in-frame clones only and misses some. The data hold some 170,000 clones, with roughly 50% observed a single time. This specimen was CD4+ T cells sorted from blood, taken at approximately week 60, from a patient treated with tofacitinib. Receptors were obtained from a human donor with alopecia areata.

The rearrangement uses TRBV11-3 and TRBJ2-7, with D unclear. V gave up 5 bases and J gave up 2 bases, with 10 bases separating them. This CDR3 region has 13 residues. Germline CDR1 SGHNT, CDR2 YENEEA. CDR3 region: CASSPPGAYEQYF. DNA for the CDR3: TGTGCCAGCAGCCCGCCCGGAGCCTACGAGCAGTACTTC.

The chain employs TRBV11-2 and TRBJ2-1; tentative D call: TRBD2 (7 bases). The CDR3 covers 17 residues. V shed 1 base and J shed 9 bases, with 22 bases lying between them. The germline V gene has CDR1 SGHAT and CDR2 FQNNGV. The CDR3 DNA reads as TGTGCCAGCAGCTTAGGGGGGGGCAGCGTATCCTTCGGTGAGCAGTTCTTC. Its translation is CASSLGGGSVSFGEQFF.

The V call is TRBV6-1, the J call TRBJ2-3, with D unclear. CDR3 length: 12 residues. V lost 2 bases to trimming and J lost 8 bases, with 8 bases between them. The germline V gene has CDR1 MNHNS and CDR2 SASEGT. This CDR3 is CASSESVGTQYF. The CDR3 bases are TGTGCCAGCAGTGAATCCGTCGGTACGCAGTATTTT.

This chain connects TRBV5-6 to TRBJ2-1, with 8 bases fitting TRBD2. Germline lookup yields CDR1 SGHDT and CDR2 YYEEEE. This CDR3 contains 16 residues. The ends lost 9 bases at V and 5 bases at J; junction bases unmatched: 16. The CDR3 DNA is TGTGCCATCAGGCCAATAGGCGGGGGGATTGACAATGAGCAGTTCTTC. Amino acids: CAIRPIGGGIDNEQFF.

The chain employs TRBV29-1 and TRBJ1-1, with 12 bases identical to TRBD1. J lost 10 bases, V lost 3 bases, and 6 bases had no gene match. Germline CDR1 and CDR2: SQVTM and ANQGSEA. The CDR3 has 13 residues. The CDR3: CSVERDRGRPAFF. CDR3 nucleotides: TGCAGCGTTGAGCGGGACAGGGGGCGCCCAGCTTTCTTT.

This clone was counted once. The chain uses TRBV20-1 and TRBJ2-5; no firm D call. Germline V lookup: CDR1 DFQATT, CDR2 SNEGSKA (reference sequence). CDR3 length: 11 amino acids. Trimming removed 4 bases at V and 5 bases at J, with 8 bases between. DNA for the CDR3: TGCAGTGCTACCCTCCGGGAGACCCAGTACTTC. Translating gives CSATLRETQYF.

This clone was seen a handful of times. J is TRBJ1-6 and V is TRBV11-2, with D unresolved. The CDR3 spans 16 residues. Germline V gene sequence: CDR1 SGHAT, CDR2 FQNNGV. V gave up 1 base and J gave up 0 bases, with 7 bases separating them. The CDR3 bases are TGTGCCAGCAGCTTAGCAGCGACCTCCTATAATTCACCCCTCCACTTT. Translated: CASSLAATSYNSPLHF. Looking up the rest from reference TRBV11-2 and TRBJ1-6 gives the full variable domain: EAGVAQSPRYKIIEKRQSVAFWCNPISGHATLYWYQQILGQGPKLLIQFQNNGVVDDSQLPKDRFSAERLKGVDSTLKIQPAKLEDSAVYLCASSLAATSYNSPLHFGNGTRLTVT.

The rearrangement links TRBV4-2 to TRBJ2-6; a possible D gene is TRBD1 (6 bases). With 2 bases removed from V and 0 bases from J, the gap between germline ends came to 8 bases. Germline CDR1 reads LGHNA; CDR2 reads YNFKEQ. The CDR3 consists of 16 residues. The DNA of the CDR3 is TGTGCCAGCAGCCAACCGACAGGCTCTGGGGCCAACGTCCTGACTTTC. Its translation is CASSQPTGSGANVLTF.

The gene calls are TRBV5-1 and TRBJ2-7; no firm D call. V was clipped by 1 base and J by 1 base, with 12 bases between them. Germline V gene lookup returns CDR1 SGHRS and CDR2 YFSETQ. This CDR3 is built from 15 residues. This CDR3 is CASSLWVQRSYEQYF. The CDR3 DNA is TGCGCCAGCAGCTTGTGGGTACAGCGTTCCTACGAGCAGTACTTC.

The CDR3 region is CASSQIGTGGGYTF. CDR3 nucleotide sequence: TGCGCCAGCAGCCAGATAGGGACAGGAGGTGGCTACACCTTC. This rearrangement joins TRBV4-1 to TRBJ1-2; 8 bases agree with TRBD1. Trimming at V came to 3 bases and at J to 7 bases, leaving 7 bases not matched to a gene. Germline CDR1 and CDR2: MGHRA and YSYEKL. The CDR3 totals 14 residues.